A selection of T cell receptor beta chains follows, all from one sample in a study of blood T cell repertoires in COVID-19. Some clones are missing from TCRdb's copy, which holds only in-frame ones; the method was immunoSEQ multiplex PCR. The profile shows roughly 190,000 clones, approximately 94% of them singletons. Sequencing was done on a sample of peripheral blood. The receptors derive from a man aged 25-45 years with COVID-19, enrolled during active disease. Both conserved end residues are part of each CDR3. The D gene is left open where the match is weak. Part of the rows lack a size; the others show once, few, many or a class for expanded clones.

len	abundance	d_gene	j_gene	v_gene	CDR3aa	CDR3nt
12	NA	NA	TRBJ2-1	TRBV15	CATSRVPDEQFF	TGTGCCACCAGCAGAGTTCCAGATGAGCAGTTCTTC
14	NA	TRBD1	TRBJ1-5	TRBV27	CASSSTGPNQPQHF	TGTGCCAGCAGTTCGACAGGGCCCAATCAGCCCCAGCATTTT
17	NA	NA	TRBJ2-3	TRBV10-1	CASSGRTENRDFNTQYF	TGCGCCAGCAGTGGGAGAACCGAGAACAGGGATTTTAATACGCAGTATTTT
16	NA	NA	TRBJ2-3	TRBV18	CASSPYETVFTDTQYF	TGTGCCAGCTCACCTTACGAGACAGTATTCACAGATACGCAGTATTTT
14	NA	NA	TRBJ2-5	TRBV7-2	CASSGGTVEETQYF	TGTGCCAGCAGCGGAGGGACAGTTGAAGAGACCCAGTACTTC
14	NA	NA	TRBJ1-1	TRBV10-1	CASSDVRGGTEAFF	TGCGCCAGCAGTGATGTGCGGGGAGGGACTGAAGCTTTCTTT
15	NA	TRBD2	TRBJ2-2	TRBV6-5	CASRLWGGNTGELFF	TGTGCCAGCCGCCTGTGGGGGGGGAACACCGGGGAGCTGTTTTTT
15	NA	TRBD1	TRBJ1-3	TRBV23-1	CASSPLGTVGNTIYF	TGCGCCAGCAGTCCCCTCGGGACAGTGGGAAACACCATATATTTT
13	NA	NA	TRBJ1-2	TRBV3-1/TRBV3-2	CASSQGGEYGYTF	TGTGCCAGCAGCCAGGGGGGGGAATATGGCTACACCTTC
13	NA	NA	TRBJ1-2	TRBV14	CASSLGQNYGYTF	TGTGCCAGCAGCCTTGGACAGAACTATGGCTACACCTTC
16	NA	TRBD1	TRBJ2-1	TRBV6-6	CASSYGQGVAYNEQFF	TGTGCCAGCAGTTACGGACAGGGTGTTGCCTACAATGAGCAGTTCTTC
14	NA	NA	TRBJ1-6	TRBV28	CAMGGGTYNSPLHF	TGTGCCATGGGGGGGGGCACCTATAATTCACCCCTCCACTTT
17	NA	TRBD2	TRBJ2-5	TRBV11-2	CASSRGAGGTGQETQYF	TGTGCCAGCAGCCGCGGGGCGGGGGGGACTGGGCAAGAGACCCAGTACTTC
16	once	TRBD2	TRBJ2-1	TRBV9	CASSARAGSSYNEQFF	TGTGCCAGCAGCGCCAGAGCGGGGAGCTCCTACAATGAGCAGTTCTTC
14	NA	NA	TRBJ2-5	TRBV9	CASSEGVVGAGQYF	TGTGCCAGCAGCGAGGGTGTTGTTGGGGCCGGCCAGTACTTC
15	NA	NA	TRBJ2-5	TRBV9	CASSVATGEAETQYF	TGTGCCAGCAGCGTAGCTACTGGAGAGGCAGAGACCCAGTACTTC
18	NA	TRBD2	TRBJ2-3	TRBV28	CASRRLAFTSTSTDTQYF	TGTGCCAGCAGAAGACTAGCCTTTACATCAACTAGCACAGATACGCAGTATTTT
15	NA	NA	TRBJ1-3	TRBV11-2	CASSAWGGIGNTIYF	TGTGCCAGCAGCGCCTGGGGGGGGATCGGGAACACCATATATTTT
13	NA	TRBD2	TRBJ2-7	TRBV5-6	CASSLTGGPLQYF	TGTGCCAGCAGCTTGACGGGGGGGCCCTTGCAGTACTTC
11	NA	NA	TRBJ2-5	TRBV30	CAWSTRGTQYF	TGTGCCTGGAGTACTCGGGGGACCCAGTACTTC
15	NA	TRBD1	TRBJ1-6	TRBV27	CASSWDSTFNSPLHF	TGTGCCAGCAGTTGGGACAGCACTTTTAATTCACCCCTCCACTTT
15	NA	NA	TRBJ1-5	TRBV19	CASSIGMLGSQPQHF	TGTGCCAGTAGTATAGGCATGCTCGGGTCTCAGCCCCAGCATTTT
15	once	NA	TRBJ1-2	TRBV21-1	CASSKEGGRAYGYTF	TGTGCCAGCAGCAAAGAGGGGGGGCGCGCCTATGGCTACACCTTC
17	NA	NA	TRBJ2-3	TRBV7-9	CASSSSVLQTSTDTQYF	TGTGCCAGCAGCTCCTCGGTCCTTCAGACTAGCACAGATACGCAGTATTTT
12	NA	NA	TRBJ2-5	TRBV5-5	CASSLDWETQYF	TGTGCCAGCAGCTTGGACTGGGAGACCCAGTACTTC
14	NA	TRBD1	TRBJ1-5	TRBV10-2	CASSGGQGDQPQHF	TGCGCCAGCAGTGGCGGACAGGGAGATCAGCCCCAGCATTTT
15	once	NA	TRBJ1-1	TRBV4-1	CASSHPVLGSTEAFF	TGCGCCAGCAGCCACCCAGTGTTGGGCAGCACTGAAGCTTTCTTT
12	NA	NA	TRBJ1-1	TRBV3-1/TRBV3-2	CASSQSITEAFF	TGTGCCAGCAGCCAAAGCATCACTGAAGCTTTCTTT
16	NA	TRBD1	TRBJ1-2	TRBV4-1	CASSQGGRQGVDGYTF	TGCGCCAGCAGCCAGGGGGGGAGACAGGGGGTGGATGGCTACACCTTC
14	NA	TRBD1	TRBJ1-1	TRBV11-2	CASSSDRVRTEAFF	TGTGCCAGCAGCTCCGACAGGGTGAGGACTGAAGCTTTCTTT
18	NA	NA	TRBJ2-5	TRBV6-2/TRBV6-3	CASSYSVVTSRGQETQYF	TGTGCCAGCAGTTACTCCGTCGTGACCTCGCGGGGCCAAGAGACCCAGTACTTC
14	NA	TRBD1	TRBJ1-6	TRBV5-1	CASSPGQGESPLHF	TGCGCCAGCAGCCCGGGACAGGGGGAATCACCCCTCCACTTT
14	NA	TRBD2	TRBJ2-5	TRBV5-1	CASGQTSGVETQYF	TGCGCCAGCGGACAGACTAGCGGGGTAGAGACCCAGTACTTC
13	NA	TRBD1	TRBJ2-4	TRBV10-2	CASTMTGKNIQYF	TGCGCCAGCACCATGACAGGGAAAAACATTCAGTACTTC
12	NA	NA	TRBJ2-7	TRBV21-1	CASGDTNYEQYF	TGTGCCAGCGGGGACACAAACTACGAGCAGTACTTC
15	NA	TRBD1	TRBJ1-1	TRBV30	CAWSRKGAGDTEAFF	TGTGCCTGGAGTCGAAAGGGGGCAGGGGACACTGAAGCTTTCTTT
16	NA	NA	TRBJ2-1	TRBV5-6	CASISSVHSSYNEQFF	TGTGCCAGCATCTCCTCGGTCCATAGCTCCTACAATGAGCAGTTCTTC
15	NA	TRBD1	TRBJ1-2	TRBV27	CASSSGTGGIYGYTF	TGTGCCAGCAGCTCCGGGACAGGGGGCATCTATGGCTACACCTTC
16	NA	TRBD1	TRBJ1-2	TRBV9	CASSVGGQAENYGYTF	TGTGCCAGCAGCGTAGGCGGACAGGCCGAGAACTATGGCTACACCTTC
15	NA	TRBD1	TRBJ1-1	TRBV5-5	CASSLVGQSLFGAFF	TGTGCCAGCAGCTTGGTGGGACAGTCCCTTTTTGGAGCTTTCTTT
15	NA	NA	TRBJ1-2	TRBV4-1	CASSQDPGGISGYTF	TGCGCCAGCAGCCAAGATCCGGGGGGTATTAGTGGCTACACCTTC
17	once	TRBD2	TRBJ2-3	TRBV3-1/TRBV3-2	CASSQAAGVVYTDTQYF	TGTGCCAGCAGCCAAGCGGCGGGGGTGGTGTATACAGATACGCAGTATTTT
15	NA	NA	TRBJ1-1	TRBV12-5	CASGSRPGDDTEAFF	TGTGCTAGTGGTTCCCGGCCAGGGGATGACACTGAAGCTTTCTTT
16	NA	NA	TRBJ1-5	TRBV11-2	CASSKSNGGINQPQHF	TGTGCCAGCAGCAAATCTAACGGGGGGATCAATCAGCCCCAGCATTTT
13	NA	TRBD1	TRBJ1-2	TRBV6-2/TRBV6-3	CASSSGGPYGYTF	TGTGCCAGCAGTTCAGGGGGGCCCTATGGCTACACCTTC
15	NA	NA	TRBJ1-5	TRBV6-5	CASSSMGGREQPQHF	TGTGCCAGCAGTAGTATGGGGGGGCGCGAGCAGCCCCAGCATTTT
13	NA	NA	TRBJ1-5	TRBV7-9	CASSPDTFGPQHF	TGTGCCAGCAGCCCCGACACCTTTGGGCCCCAGCATTTT
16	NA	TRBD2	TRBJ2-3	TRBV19	CASSIGSGGVPDTQYF	TGTGCCAGTAGTATAGGAAGCGGGGGGGTGCCAGATACGCAGTATTTT
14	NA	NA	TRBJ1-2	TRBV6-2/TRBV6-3	CASSLAAAAYGYTF	TGTGCCAGCAGTTTGGCGGCGGCGGCATATGGCTACACCTTC
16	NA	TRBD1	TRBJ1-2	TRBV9	CASSVDPSTGVYGYTF	TGTGCCAGCAGCGTAGATCCTTCTACAGGGGTTTACGGCTACACCTTC
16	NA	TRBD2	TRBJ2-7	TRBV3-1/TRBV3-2	CASSHQWTSGGYEQYF	TGTGCCAGCAGCCACCAATGGACTAGCGGGGGTTACGAGCAGTACTTC
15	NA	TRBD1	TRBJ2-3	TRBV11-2	CASSPGQGAADTQYF	TGTGCCAGCAGTCCGGGACAGGGGGCCGCGGATACGCAGTATTTT
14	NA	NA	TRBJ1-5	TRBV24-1	CATSGGGSNQPQHF	TGTGCCACCAGTGGGGGGGGGAGCAATCAGCCCCAGCATTTT
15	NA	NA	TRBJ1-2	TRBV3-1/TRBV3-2	CASSQGPGTYYGYTF	TGTGCCAGCAGCCAAGGCCCAGGGACATATTATGGCTACACCTTC
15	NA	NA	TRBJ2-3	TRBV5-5	CASSFRSLSTDTQYF	TGTGCCAGCAGCTTTCGGAGTCTTAGCACAGATACGCAGTATTTT